A single sample gave rise to the 15 T cell receptor beta chains below, sequenced in a study of CD8+CD57+ T cells in acquired aplastic anemia. The use of genomic DNA as template underpinned the TCR beta VDJ and CDR3 profiling. TCRdb analysed the reads with MiXCR anew, one entry per CDR3 protein. The sample includes hundreds of thousands of distinct CDR3 sequences, approximately 57% of them seen just once. The sequenced sample was sorted CD4+, CD8+, or CD8+CD57+ T cells (not recorded which) from PBMCs. The receptors were gathered from a human donor with severe aplastic anemia or a healthy control (not recorded which).

The CDR3 DNA reads TGTGCCAGCAGCTCGGGACAGGGAATTGCCCACGAGCAGTACTTC. It encodes CASSSGQGIAHEQYF. V is TRBV7-2 and J is TRBJ2-7, with 9 bases that match TRBD1. The CDR3 length is 15 residues. CDR1 and CDR2 (germline): SGHTA, FQGNSA. Trimming removed 4 bases from V and 5 bases from J; junction bases left unmatched: 9. The full variable domain, completed using reference TRBV7-2 and TRBJ2-7, is GAGVSQSPSNKVTEKGKDVELRCDPISGHTALYWYRQSLGQGLEFLIYFQGNSAPDKSGLPSDRFSAERTGGSVSTLTIQRTQQEDSAVYLCASSSGQGIAHEQYFGPGTRLTVT.

This chain connects TRBV7-6 to TRBJ1-5; TRBD1 aligns across 9 bases. Per germline, CDR1 SGHVS and CDR2 FNYEAQ. V lost 6 bases to trimming and J lost 7 bases; unmatched junction nucleotides: 13. The CDR3 runs to 16 residues. In nucleotides, the CDR3 is TGTGCCAGCAGGCCCGGGACAGGGTTCGCTGAGCAGCCCCAGCATTTT. Its protein product is CASRPGTGFAEQPQHF.

The J gene is TRBJ2-3, the V gene TRBV7-2; 14 bases fit TRBD2. The CDR3 has 19 residues. Germline loops: CDR1 SGHTA, CDR2 FQGNSA. The trim removed 1 base at V and 2 bases at J, leaving 8 bases unmatched. The CDR3 region is CASSLGRRLAGGFTDTQYF. The DNA of the CDR3 is TGTGCCAGCAGCTTAGGTCGTCGACTAGCGGGGGGGTTCACAGATACGCAGTATTTT.

The table lists this clonotype with many counts. A read error may produce the germline difference seen at one junction end. The genes are TRBV6-6 and TRBJ2-5, with D uncertain. Germline values: CDR1 MNHNY, CDR2 SVGAGI (reference sequence). The CDR3 runs 13 residues. CDR3 loop: CASSLTPEDSLDF. In DNA form, the CDR3 reads TGTGCCAGCAGTCTAACCCCCGAAGACTCCCTGGACTTC.

This clonotype occurred a few times. The CDR3 spells CASSTDRSTEAFF. The CDR3 DNA sequence: TGCGCCAGCAGCACCGACAGGTCCACTGAAGCTTTCTTT. The gene calls are TRBV5-1 and TRBJ1-1; maybe TRBD1 (6 bases). The CDR3 extends over 13 amino acids. The V end lost 4 bases, the J end lost 4 bases, and 11 bases lay between the germline ends. Germline V gene sequence: CDR1 SGHRS, CDR2 YFSETQ.

The chain employs TRBV2 and TRBJ1-1; D possibly corresponds to TRBD1 (6 bases). The ends were cut back, 11 bases at V and 6 bases at J, with 22 bases in the middle. Germline assignment: CDR1 SNHLY and CDR2 FYNNEI. There are 14 residues in the CDR3. CDR3 amino acids: CAHQGPPPSSEAFF. The CDR3 DNA reads as TGTGCCCACCAGGGGCCGCCTCCCTCCTCTGAAGCTTTCTTT.

This clonotype was recorded at least ten times. The gene calls are TRBV6-1 and TRBJ1-3; no firm D call. Trimming shortened V by 4 bases and J by 6 bases, and 7 bases separated the two germline ends. The length of the CDR3 is 12 residues. From germline, CDR1 is MNHNS and CDR2 SASEGT. The CDR3 loop reads CASSVTANTIYF. The CDR3 nucleotides are TGTGCCAGCAGTGTCACGGCAAACACCATATATTTT.

This chain links TRBV7-2 with TRBJ1-1, with 7 bases aligning to TRBD1. The V gene end was trimmed by 5 bases and the J gene end by 4 bases; junction bases not matched to a gene: 10. Germline loops: CDR1 SGHTA, CDR2 FQGNSA. This CDR3 has 15 amino acids. The CDR3 loop reads CASSQRQGIGTEAFF. For the CDR3, the DNA is TGTGCCAGCAGCCAAAGACAGGGAATAGGCACTGAAGCTTTCTTT.

Worth noting for this clonotype: A much larger clone sits a single nucleotide away, making a read error possible. The J gene is TRBJ1-1, the V gene TRBV24-1, with D maybe TRBD1 (6 bases). The length of the CDR3 is 13 residues. Germline V gene sequence: CDR1 KGHDR, CDR2 SFDVKD. Trimming removed 6 bases at V and 8 bases at J, with 15 bases between. For the CDR3, the DNA is TGTGCCACCAGTATACTACAGGGTGGCGAAGCTTTCTTT. Protein: CATSILQGGEAFF.

The gene calls are TRBV7-3 and TRBJ2-1, with 8 positions matching TRBD2. Unmatched junction bases numbered 3, after V lost 2 bases and J lost 6 bases. Germline values: CDR1 SGHTA, CDR2 FQGTGA. The length of the CDR3 is 14 residues. The CDR3 region is CASSLYGGANEQFF. CDR3 sequence (DNA): TGTGCCAGCAGCTTATACGGGGGGGCCAATGAGCAGTTCTTC.

J is TRBJ2-2 and V is TRBV14; D not certain. In germline, CDR1 is SGHDN, CDR2 FVKESK. The CDR3 spans 12 residues. The V gene lost 5 bases and the J gene lost 4 bases, with 5 bases spanning the gap. This CDR3 is CASSGVTGELFF. CDR3 bases: TGTGCCAGCAGCGGGGTCACCGGGGAGCTGTTTTTT.

At least ten counts were recorded for this clonotype. The rearrangement uses TRBV7-9 and TRBJ2-7; D not resolved. Germline V gene lookup returns CDR1 SEHNR and CDR2 FQNEAQ (reference sequence). The CDR3 is 13 amino acids. V was shortened by 5 bases and J by 2 bases, with 10 bases between the two germline ends. The CDR3 sequence: CASSRTDTYEQYF. The CDR3 DNA is TGTGCCAGCAGCCGTACTGATACCTACGAGCAGTACTTC.

The rearrangement joins TRBV2 to TRBJ1-3; D unresolved. The CDR3 length is 15 residues. Germline CDR1 reads SNHLY; CDR2 reads FYNNEI. Trimming pared 4 bases from V and 0 bases from J, leaving 10 bases between. This chain's CDR3 is CASSGSVLSGNTIYF. CDR3 nucleotide sequence: TGTGCCAGCAGTGGGTCCGTTCTCTCTGGAAACACCATATATTTT.

This clonotype has a handful of counts. The rearrangement links TRBV29-1 to TRBJ1-3; D remains unclear. The V gene's germline CDR1 is SQVTM and CDR2 ANQGSEA. Trimming shortened V by 1 base and J by 2 bases, and 3 bases separated the two germline ends. CDR3 length: 12 amino acids. The CDR3 DNA reads TGCAGCGTTGAAGGGACTGGAAACACCATATATTTT. This translates into CSVEGTGNTIYF. Variable domain in full (rest from reference TRBV29-1 and TRBJ1-3): SAVISQKPSRDICQRGTSLTIQCQVDSQVTMMFWYRQQPGQSLTLIATANQGSEATYESGFVIDKFPISRPNLTFSTLTVSNMSPEDSSIYLCSVEGTGNTIYFGEGSWLTVV.

V usage is TRBV5-8 and J usage is TRBJ2-7; D is possibly TRBD1 or TRBD2 (5 bases each). The ends were cut back, 0 bases at V and 3 bases at J, with 13 bases in the middle. This CDR3 is 15 amino acids long. Germline-derived CDR1 and CDR2 are SGHTS and YDEGEE. CDR3 residues: CASSLGGKGSYEQYF. The CDR3 DNA follows: TGTGCCAGCAGCTTGGGGGGGAAAGGAAGCTACGAGCAGTACTTC.